The rows below give T cell receptor beta chains drawn from one sample of a study of blood T cells in healthy people across ages. TCRdb ran MiXCR on the 5' RACE reads and lists one entry per CDR3 protein. The sample has about 670,000 distinct CDR3 sequences, roughly half seen once. The sample consisted of blood. These receptors were taken from a woman older than 75 in good health. Each CDR3 is given with its conserved first and last residue. The listing skips clone size in some rows; elsewhere it reads once, few, many or a size class.

clone_size v_call cdr3_aa
. TRBV25-1 CASSDTIRSGANVLTF
many TRBV7-2 CASSRNGGAYNEQFF
. TRBV3-1 CASTQGPRGVTGELFF
. TRBV20-1 CSARDPGLRETQYF
few TRBV3-1 CASSQFIGQLNTEAFF
. TRBV24-1 CATSERRESWLFF
many TRBV20-1 CSARGFSYNEQFF
. TRBV29-1 CSVGGRAAEAFF
. TRBV20-1 CSARAGQYSNQPQHF
many TRBV15 CATSIDQTGYTF
few TRBV29-1 CSVGGWTGELFF
many TRBV7-9 CASSLVRQGGGYTF
. TRBV19 CASSGGPGTVPDTQYF
. TRBV29-1 CSVEGGARYNEQFF
few TRBV5-1 CASSQRRLANNEQFF
. TRBV20-1 CSARALFRESTDTQYF
once TRBV27 CASSLSRLTYNEQYF
many TRBV7-9 CASSFTGGEQYF
many TRBV3-1 CASSQELGSYEQYF
many TRBV7-2 CASSGYNQPQHF
. TRBV4-3 CASSQGARGLGEQFF
many TRBV7-2 CASSLTQSNGYTF
many TRBV28 CASSSSGTGKNIQYF
many TRBV18 CASSPRGDGQYF
. TRBV7-9 CASSLLAQPQETQYF
. TRBV7-2 CASSSRTGGMETQYF
. TRBV29-1 CSVAPDSYNEQFF
many TRBV29-1 CSVQEGAEQYF
. TRBV7-8 CASSSEKGRLPYEQYF
few TRBV5-1 CASSQTSPETQYF
. TRBV4-1 CASSQARDDYEQYF
many TRBV20-1 CSARAPGQGYNEQFF
many TRBV6-5 CASSSQGGLQYF
. TRBV20-1 CSAQSRTGGPNQPQHF
few TRBV9 CASSASGRGQETQYF
many TRBV6-2/TRBV6-3 CASSSQRESSYNEQFF
many TRBV7-2 CASNPTGTVRYEQYF
many TRBV20-1 CSASRDLYEQYF
many TRBV9 CASSDGGLSGVTQYF
few TRBV20-1 CSSLAHMNTEAFF
. TRBV29-1 CSADPNTEAFF
. TRBV30 CAWNPGTPIQETQYF
few TRBV2 CASSGEGRQETQYF
many TRBV25-1 CASSDPTKSGKGTQYF
. TRBV29-1 CSAIQGGINQPQHF
. TRBV15 CATSRRDGPLYEQYF
many TRBV2 CASSETGWYQETQYF
many TRBV12-3/TRBV12-4 CASSFEGDQPQHF